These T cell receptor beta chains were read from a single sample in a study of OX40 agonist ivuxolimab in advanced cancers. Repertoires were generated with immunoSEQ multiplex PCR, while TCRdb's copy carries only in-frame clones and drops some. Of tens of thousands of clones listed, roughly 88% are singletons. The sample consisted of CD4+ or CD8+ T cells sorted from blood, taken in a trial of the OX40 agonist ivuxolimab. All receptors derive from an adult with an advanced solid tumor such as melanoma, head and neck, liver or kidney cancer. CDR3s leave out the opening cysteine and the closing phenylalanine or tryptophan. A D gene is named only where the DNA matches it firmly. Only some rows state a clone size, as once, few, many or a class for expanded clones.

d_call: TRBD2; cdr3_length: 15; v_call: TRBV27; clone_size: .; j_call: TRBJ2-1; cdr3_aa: ASSPEAGPSPYNEQF
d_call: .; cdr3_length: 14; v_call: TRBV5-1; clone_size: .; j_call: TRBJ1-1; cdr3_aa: ASSPSAGTLNTEAF
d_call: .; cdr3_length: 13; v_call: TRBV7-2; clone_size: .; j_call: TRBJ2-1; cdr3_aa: ASTLPGLDANEQF
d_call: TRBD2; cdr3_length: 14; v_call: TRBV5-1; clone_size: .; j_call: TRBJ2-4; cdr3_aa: ASSRVLSGRSHIQY
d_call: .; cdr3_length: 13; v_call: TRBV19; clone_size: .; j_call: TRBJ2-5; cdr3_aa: ASKAWRDGGETQY
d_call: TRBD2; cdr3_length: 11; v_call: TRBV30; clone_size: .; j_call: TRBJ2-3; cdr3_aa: AWRTSGTDTQY
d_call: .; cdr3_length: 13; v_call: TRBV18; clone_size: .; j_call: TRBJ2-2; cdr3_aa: ASSPGTQNTGELF
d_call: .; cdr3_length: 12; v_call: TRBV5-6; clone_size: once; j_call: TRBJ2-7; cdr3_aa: ASSLGGSSYEQY
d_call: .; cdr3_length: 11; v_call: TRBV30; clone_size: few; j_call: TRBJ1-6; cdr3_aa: AWSPGTGSPLH
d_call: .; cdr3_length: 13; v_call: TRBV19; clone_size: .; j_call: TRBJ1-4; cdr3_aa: ANSILGNTNEKLF
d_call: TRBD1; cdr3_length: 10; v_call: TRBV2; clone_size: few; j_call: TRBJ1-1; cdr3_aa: ASSVGGQRAF
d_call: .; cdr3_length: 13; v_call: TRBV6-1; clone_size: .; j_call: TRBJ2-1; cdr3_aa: ASSDFGSSYNEQF
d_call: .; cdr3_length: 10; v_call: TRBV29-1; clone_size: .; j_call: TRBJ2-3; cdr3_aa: SVQGFTDTQY
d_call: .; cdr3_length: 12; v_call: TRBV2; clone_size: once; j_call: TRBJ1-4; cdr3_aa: ASSSGGLNEKLF
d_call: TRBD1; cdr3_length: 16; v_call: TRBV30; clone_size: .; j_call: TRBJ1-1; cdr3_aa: AWSPLRLPGQMNTEAF
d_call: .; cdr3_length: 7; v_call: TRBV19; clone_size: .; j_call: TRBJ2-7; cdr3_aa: ASSIQGY
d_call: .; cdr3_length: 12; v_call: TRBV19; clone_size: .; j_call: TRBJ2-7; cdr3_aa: ATSESVSSYEQY
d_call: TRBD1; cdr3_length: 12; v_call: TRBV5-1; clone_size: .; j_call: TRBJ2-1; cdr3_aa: ASSLRTGDNEQF
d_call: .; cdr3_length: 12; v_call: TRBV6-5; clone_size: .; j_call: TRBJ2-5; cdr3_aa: ASSYSLVEGTQY
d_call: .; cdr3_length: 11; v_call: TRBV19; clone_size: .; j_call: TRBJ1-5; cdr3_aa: ASTFDSNQPQH
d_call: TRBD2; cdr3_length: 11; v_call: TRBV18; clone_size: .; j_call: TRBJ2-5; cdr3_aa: ASSPGTRETQY
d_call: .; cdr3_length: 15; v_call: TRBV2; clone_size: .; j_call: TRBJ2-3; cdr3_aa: ASRGGLRGFSTDTQY
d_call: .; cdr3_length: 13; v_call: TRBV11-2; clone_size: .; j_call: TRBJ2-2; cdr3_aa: ASTLTRTNTGELF